This T cell receptor (beta chain) was found in a study of cytomegalovirus exposure and HLA in healthy donors. Study information: Clustering assigned about 76% of the approximately 400 genotyped donors to the Caucasian-associated ancestry cluster.

The CDR3 extends over 15 amino acids. CDR1 is SGHTA and CDR2 is FQGNSA in the germline V gene. V was clipped by 1 base and J by 4 bases, with 14 bases between them. Each of the donors was a healthy bone marrow donor. Primers included in the PCR were 60 Vbeta and 13 Jbeta primers. Only in-frame clones appear in the TCRdb table, and some are missing; sequencing was by immunoSEQ multiplex PCR. The top ten clones hold about 1.7% of a sample with 150,000 to 200,000 clones, over 75% of them seen once. The sequence was collected from a man between 18 and 35 years old in good health and CMV-seronegative. The chain is built from TRBV7-2 and TRBJ2-7, with a possible D match to TRBD2 (6 bases). The sample taken for sequencing was PBMCs. This CDR3 is CASSLGGGEVYEQYF. The CDR3 DNA sequence: TGTGCCAGCAGCTTAGGGGGCGGGGAGGTGTACGAGCAGTACTTC.